The text below deals with one TCR beta chain. This entry is derived from a study of blood T cell repertoires in COVID-19. Across the whole study: The analysed material was cDNA or gDNA that came from T cells, B-cell-depleted T cells, or PBMCs.

Residents of 20 to 25 US areas, aged roughly 18 to 89 years, made up the participants. Membership in each cohort depended on participant-reported clinical history. Two negative PCRs, clearance, or symptom resolution characterized the recovered Cohort 3 donors. The CDR3 is 15 residues long. Looked up from germline, CDR1 is GTSNPN and CDR2 is SVGIG (reference sequence). The V segment lost 0 bases and the J segment 5 bases; nucleotides outside the gene matches: 5. Data came from immunoSEQ multiplex PCR; TCRdb stores just in-frame clones and leaves some out. The sample has approximately 330,000 clones; about nine tenths are singletons.

This clonotype was sampled from a woman younger than 45 who had recovered from COVID-19. The specimen sequenced was PBMCs or T cells enriched from blood (not recorded which). The chain couples TRBV30 to TRBJ1-4, with TRBD1 identical over 8 bases. The CDR3 region has the DNA TGTGCCTGGAGTGTTCGGGACAGGTCCAATGAAAAACTGTTTTTT. The encoded protein is CAWSVRDRSNEKLFF.